This is a list of T cell receptor beta chains from one sample in a study of graft-versus-host responses after intestinal transplantation. Using immunoSEQ multiplex PCR, the repertoire was profiled, and TCRdb retains in-frame clones only, with some absent. The sample yields tens of thousands of clones, around 93% seen once. Antigens for these TCRs are unknown. Sequencing used unstimulated CD4+ T cells sorted from spleen or lymph node cells, obtained before transplant. These TCRs come from a human donor who was the organ donor for an intestinal transplant. CDR3s include the opening cysteine and the closing phenylalanine or tryptophan. The D gene is left open where the match is weak. Not all rows give a size; the values are once, few, many and, for expanded clones, a class.

clone_size j_call v_call d_call cdr3_aa cdr3_nt
NA TRBJ2-5 TRBV5-1 TRBD2 CASSLVASGGSETQYF TGCGCCAGCAGCTTGGTTGCTAGCGGGGGGTCGGAGACCCAGTACTTC
NA TRBJ1-2 TRBV28 NA CASSLHGSYGYTF TGTGCCAGCAGTTTACACGGTAGCTATGGCTACACCTTC
NA TRBJ2-3 TRBV7-9 TRBD2 CASSPSRGVTSTDTQYF TGTGCCAGCAGCCCTAGCCGGGGGGTCACTAGCACAGATACGCAGTATTTT
NA TRBJ2-1 TRBV7-3 TRBD1 CASSSDRGNEQFF TGTGCCAGCAGCTCCGACAGGGGGAATGAGCAGTTCTTC
NA TRBJ2-7 TRBV4-1 TRBD2 CASSQGLAGAPYEQYF TGCGCCAGCAGCCAAGGACTAGCGGGGGCTCCCTACGAGCAGTACTTC
NA TRBJ1-2 TRBV4-1 NA CASSHPDGGHYGYTF TGCGCCAGCAGCCACCCTGACGGAGGGCACTATGGCTACACCTTC
NA TRBJ2-3 TRBV6-5 TRBD1 CASSDTRQGDTQYF TGTGCCAGCAGCGATACTAGACAGGGTGATACGCAGTATTTT
NA TRBJ1-1 TRBV19 TRBD1 CASSAPRQGTEAFF TGTGCCAGTAGTGCCCCCCGACAGGGTACTGAAGCTTTCTTT
NA TRBJ2-7 TRBV14 NA CASSQVGQGGEQYF TGTGCCAGCAGCCAAGTGGGGCAGGGTGGCGAGCAGTACTTC
NA TRBJ2-3 TRBV7-2 TRBD2 CASSRLAGGRTSTDTQYF TGTGCCAGCAGCCGACTAGCGGGGGGGCGGACTAGCACAGATACGCAGTATTTT
NA TRBJ2-7 TRBV6-5 NA CASSHSGSTYEQYF TGTGCCAGCAGTCATTCAGGGTCAACCTACGAGCAGTACTTC
NA TRBJ1-5 TRBV6-5 TRBD1 CASSYGGQGRQPQHF TGTGCCAGCAGTTACGGAGGACAGGGGAGGCAGCCCCAGCATTTT
NA TRBJ1-3 TRBV25-1 NA CASSDSGNTIYF TGTGCCAGCAGTGACTCTGGAAACACCATATATTTT
NA TRBJ2-4 TRBV6-5 TRBD2 CASIQSPVGSGRMYF TGTGCCAGCATCCAATCCCCGGTGGGTAGCGGGAGGATGTACTTC
NA TRBJ1-1 TRBV5-6 NA CASSWQVLNTEAFF TGTGCCAGCAGCTGGCAGGTGCTAAACACTGAAGCTTTCTTT
once TRBJ1-5 TRBV27 NA CASSLSPFGIQPQHF TGTGCCAGCAGTTTATCACCCTTTGGTATCCAGCCCCAGCATTTT
NA TRBJ2-2 TRBV5-1 NA CASSLGELRLGLLFF TGCGCCAGCAGCTTGGGGGAATTAAGACTCGGACTCCTCTTTTTT
NA TRBJ2-5 TRBV18 NA CASSPQIQETQYF TGTGCCAGCTCACCCCAAATCCAAGAGACCCAGTACTTC
NA TRBJ1-2 TRBV5-6 NA CASRSIDTRSNYGYTF TGTGCCAGCAGGAGTATAGACACTCGATCTAACTATGGCTACACCTTC
NA TRBJ2-5 TRBV7-3 TRBD1 CASSPGGTGETQYF TGTGCCAGCAGCCCCGGAGGGACAGGGGAGACCCAGTACTTC
NA TRBJ2-6 TRBV5-1 NA CASSLADWPANVLTF TGCGCCAGCAGCTTGGCGGACTGGCCGGCCAACGTCCTGACTTTC
NA TRBJ1-6 TRBV11-2 NA CASSLVYSPYSDSPLHF TGTGCCAGCAGCTTAGTTTACAGCCCCTATTCGGATTCACCCCTCCACTTT
NA TRBJ1-6 TRBV5-4 NA CASSPGSSYNSPLHF TGTGCCAGCAGCCCAGGGTCCTCCTATAATTCACCCCTCCACTTT
NA TRBJ2-3 TRBV4-1 NA CASSQEGVRTDTQYF TGCGCCAGCAGCCAAGAGGGTGTGAGGACAGATACGCAGTATTTT
NA TRBJ1-5 TRBV6-5 TRBD1 CASRQGAAQPQHF TGTGCCAGCAGACAGGGGGCGGCTCAGCCCCAGCATTTT
few TRBJ1-3 TRBV6-1 NA CATSGISGNTIYF TGTGCCACAAGCGGAATCTCTGGAAACACCATATATTTT
NA TRBJ2-7 TRBV28 NA CASRSPYEQYF TGTGCCAGCAGATCTCCCTACGAGCAGTACTTC
NA TRBJ2-7 TRBV2 NA CASTFEQGTYEQYF TGTGCCAGCACATTCGAACAGGGTACCTACGAGCAGTACTTC
NA TRBJ1-6 TRBV7-2 NA CASSLSATPNSPLHF TGTGCCAGCAGCTTAAGTGCGACTCCAAATTCACCCCTCCACTTT
NA TRBJ2-7 TRBV6-1 NA CASSEGVQGSYEQYF TGTGCCAGCAGTGAAGGCGTACAGGGTTCCTACGAGCAGTACTTC
NA TRBJ1-4 TRBV7-9 NA CASSLVSRGPNEKLFF TGTGCCAGCAGCTTAGTCAGCAGGGGACCTAATGAAAAACTGTTTTTT
NA TRBJ1-6 TRBV5-1 NA CASSLSSPSPLHF TGCGCCAGCAGCCTGAGCTCGCCTTCACCCCTCCACTTT
NA TRBJ1-5 TRBV19 NA CASSIDFSFRDSDQPQHF TGTGCCAGTAGTATAGATTTCAGCTTCCGGGACTCCGATCAGCCCCAGCATTTT
NA TRBJ1-1 TRBV28 TRBD1 CASSETGGVFGTEAFF TGTGCCAGCTCAGAGACAGGGGGCGTTTTTGGCACTGAAGCTTTCTTT
NA TRBJ2-3 TRBV5-1 TRBD1 CASSRDRGGDTQYF TGCGCCAGCAGCCGGGACAGGGGAGGAGATACGCAGTATTTT
NA TRBJ2-1 TRBV7-3 NA CASSLNRDNEQFF TGTGCCAGCAGCTTAAACAGGGACAATGAGCAGTTCTTC
NA TRBJ1-3 TRBV6-5 NA CASSGWGPGNTIYF TGTGCCAGCAGTGGTTGGGGACCTGGAAACACCATATATTTT
NA TRBJ1-1 TRBV9 TRBD1 CASSVGDRANTEAFF TGTGCCAGCAGCGTAGGGGACAGGGCGAACACTGAAGCTTTCTTT